This T cell receptor (beta chain) is from a study of T cell repertoires in cytomegalovirus infection. For the study at large: In public TCR beta signatures, there were indications of both CMV infection and matching HLA type. Broader study findings: In two of eight donors, the top clonotype was HLA-C-restricted CMV-specific.

This CDR3 is built from 14 residues. Germline CDR1 and CDR2: SGHNT and YYREEE (reference sequence). V shed 4 bases, J shed 6 bases, and the junction held 8 bases outside the gene matches. TCRdb reanalysed the reads using MiXCR and keeps one entry per CDR3 protein. The sample includes a few hundred thousand distinct CDR3 sequences, 30% to 35% seen only once; the top ten take roughly 15%. On this clonotype: The antigen is not known.

Sequencing was performed on cultured PBMCs, taken from culture after CMV antigen stimulation. This clonotype was obtained from a human donor in good health (CMV status not recorded). Some clones in this sample may be carry-over from other donors' samples. This sequence joins TRBV5-4 and TRBJ2-7, with 9 bases matching TRBD2. CDR3 protein: CASSPGPAGGEQYV. The CDR3 DNA reads as TGTGCCAGCAGCCCAGGTCCAGCGGGAGGCGAGCAGTACGTC.